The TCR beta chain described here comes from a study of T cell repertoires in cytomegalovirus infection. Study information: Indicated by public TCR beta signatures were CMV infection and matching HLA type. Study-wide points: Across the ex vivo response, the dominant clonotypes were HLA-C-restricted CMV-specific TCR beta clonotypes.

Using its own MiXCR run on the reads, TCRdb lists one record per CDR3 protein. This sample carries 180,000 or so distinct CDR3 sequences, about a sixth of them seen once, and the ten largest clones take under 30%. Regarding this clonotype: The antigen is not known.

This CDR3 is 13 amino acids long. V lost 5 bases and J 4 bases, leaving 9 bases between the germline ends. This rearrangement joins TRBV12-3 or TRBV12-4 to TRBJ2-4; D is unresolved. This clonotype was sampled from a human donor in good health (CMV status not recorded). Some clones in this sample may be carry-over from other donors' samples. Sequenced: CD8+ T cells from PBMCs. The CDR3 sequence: CASSQEQKNIQYF. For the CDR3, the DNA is TGTGCCAGCAGTCAGGAACAGAAAAACATTCAGTACTTC.